These 10 T cell receptor beta chains originate from one sample sequenced in a study of spatial heterogeneity in lung cancer. Time point defined: blood at routine non-recurrence follow-up after resection. Unsorted samples of tumor, nontumor lung or frozen PBMC had their whole RNA sequenced. TCRdb used MiXCR to reprocess the 5' RACE reads, holding one entry per CDR3 protein. The table lists under 150,000 distinct CDR3 sequences, approximately 12% of them singletons. The sample consisted of PBMCs, taken at follow-up. The receptors derive from a male donor with early-stage non-small cell lung cancer.

This clonotype was seen repeatedly, ten times or more. V and J are TRBV3-1 and TRBJ1-2; unclear D gene. CDR3 size: 14 residues. The V end lost 0 bases, the J end lost 8 bases, and 13 bases lay between the germline ends. Germline V gene data show CDR1 as LGHDT and CDR2 as YNNKEL (reference sequence). The CDR3 bases are TGTGCCAGCAGCCAAGATCCGGGATCCTACGGCTACACCTTC. It specifies CASSQDPGSYGYTF.

The sample holds many counts of this clonotype. The J gene is TRBJ2-1, the V gene TRBV2; D is ambiguous. With 6 bases removed from V and 7 bases from J, the gap between germline ends came to 4 bases. CDR1 and CDR2 (germline): SNHLY, FYNNEI. The CDR3 is 10 residues long. CDR3 loop: CASRRNEQFF. In DNA form, the CDR3 reads TGTGCCAGCAGAAGGAATGAGCAGTTCTTC.

This clonotype was found a few times. The rearrangement joins TRBV5-6 to TRBJ1-2; unclear D gene. The ends were cut back, 0 bases at V and 2 bases at J, with 11 bases in the middle. There are 15 residues in the CDR3. The germline CDR1 and CDR2 sequences are SGHDT and YYEEEE. In DNA, the CDR3 is TGTGCCAGCAGCTTGGCCCCGGCGGAGAACTATGGCTACACCTTC. Its protein product is CASSLAPAENYGYTF. Full variable domain (remainder filled in from reference TRBV5-6 and TRBJ1-2): DAGVTQSPTHLIKTRGQQVTLRCSPKSGHDTVSWYQQALGQGPQFIFQYYEEEERQRGNFPDRFSGHQFPNYSSELNVNALLLGDSALYLCASSLAPAENYGYTFGSGTRLTVV.

The chain joins TRBV11-3 to TRBJ2-1; D unresolved. The germline gives CDR1 SGHNT, CDR2 YENEEA. The CDR3 has 15 residues. The ends were cut back, 1 base at V and 7 bases at J, with 14 bases in the middle. The DNA of the CDR3 is TGTGCCAGCAGCTTAGGTAGGGTTGGGGTGAATGAGCAGTTCTTC. It translates to CASSLGRVGVNEQFF. Based on the CDR3 plus reference TRBV11-3 and TRBJ2-1, the full variable domain is EAGVVQSPRYKIIEKKQPVAFWCNPISGHNTLYWYLQNLGQGPELLIRYENEEAVDDSQLPKDRFSAERLKGVDSTLKIQPAELGDSAVYLCASSLGRVGVNEQFFGPGTRLTVL.

This clonotype was counted only a few times. The chain uses TRBV4-2 and TRBJ2-2, with D unresolved. The V gene's germline CDR1 is LGHNA and CDR2 YNFKEQ. This CDR3 is built from 12 residues. With 4 bases removed from V and 6 bases from J, the gap between germline ends came to 6 bases. The CDR3 loop is CASSPYAGELFF. Written as DNA, the CDR3 is TGTGCCAGCAGCCCCTATGCCGGGGAGCTGTTTTTT.

Ten or more counts support this clonotype. The chain couples TRBV20-1 to TRBJ1-6; TRBD1 might be the D (6 bases). The germline V and J ends were trimmed by 8 bases and 7 bases, with 15 bases remaining between them. Germline values: CDR1 DFQATT, CDR2 SNEGSKA (reference sequence). This CDR3 comprises 13 residues. Here the CDR3 reads CSWLDRHNSPLHF. CDR3 sequence (DNA): TGCAGTTGGTTGGACAGACACAATTCACCCCTCCACTTT.

This clonotype was seen ten or more times. DNA of the CDR3: TGCAGCGTTGCATGGGATTACGAGCAGTACTTC. Amino acids: CSVAWDYEQYF. The genes are TRBV29-1 and TRBJ2-7; D remains unclear. The CDR3 spans 11 residues. Germline V CDR1 and CDR2: SQVTM, ANQGSEA. V lost 4 bases and J 4 bases, leaving 8 bases between the germline ends.

The V gene is TRBV4-1, the J gene TRBJ1-5; D may be TRBD1 (6 bases). The CDR3 length is 15 residues. V was trimmed by 0 bases and J by 7 bases, leaving 13 bases between them. The V gene's germline CDR1 is MGHRA and CDR2 YSYEKL. This CDR3 reads CASSQEGQGTQPQHF. The CDR3, as DNA: TGCGCCAGCAGCCAAGAAGGGCAGGGGACGCAGCCCCAGCATTTT.

The rearrangement uses TRBV15 and TRBJ1-5; D remains ambiguous. The V gene's germline CDR1 is LNHNV and CDR2 YYDKDF (reference sequence). This CDR3 is 16 amino acids long. V was cut by 1 base and J by 0 bases, with 10 bases left in between. The CDR3 sequence: CATSRVAGGSNQPQHF. As DNA, the CDR3 is TGTGCCACCAGCAGAGTAGCGGGTGGTAGCAATCAGCCCCAGCATTTT.

The chain combines TRBV11-3 with TRBJ2-5, with 14 bases aligning to TRBD2. V shed 1 base and J 4 bases; nucleotides not matched to a gene: 2. The CDR3 is 16 amino acids. CDR1 SGHNT and CDR2 YENEEA come from the germline V gene. CDR3 sequence reads: CASSLGTSGGTETQYF. In nucleotides, the CDR3 is TGTGCCAGCAGCTTAGGGACTAGCGGGGGGACAGAGACCCAGTACTTC.